Listed here are 12 T cell receptor beta chains from one sample, sequenced in a study of CD8 T cells in Susac syndrome. Random hexamers primed reverse transcription of about 0.45 to 1 ug RNA. TCRdb called the immunoSEQ multiplex PCR reads again in MiXCR, with one record for every CDR3 protein. The top ten clones hold under 0.15% of a sample with 400,000 or so distinct CDR3 sequences, 75% to 90% of them seen once. The sequencing input was CD8+ T cells from PBMCs. These receptors were taken from a human donor with multiple sclerosis.

A note on this clonotype: One end of the junction fails to match germline, which may point to a read error. This sequence joins TRBV11-2 and TRBJ1-1; D ambiguous. CDR1 is SGHAT, CDR2 FQNNGV, per germline. This CDR3 is built from 14 residues. Here the CDR3 reads CASRFWGRDTEAFF. The CDR3 nucleotides read TGTGCCAGCCGCTTTTGGGGAAGAGACACTGAAGCTTTCTTT. The variable domain in full, with the rest retrieved from reference TRBV11-2 and TRBJ1-1, is EAGVAQSPRYKIIEKRQSVAFWCNPISGHATLYWYQQILGQGPKLLIQFQNNGVVDDSQLPKDRFSAERLKGVDSTLKIQPAKLEDSAVYLCASRFWGRDTEAFFGQGTRLTVV.

The chain links TRBV7-6 to TRBJ1-1; maybe TRBD1 (5 bases). CDR1 and CDR2 (germline): SGHVS, FNYEAQ. V lost 5 bases to trimming and J lost 9 bases, with 16 bases between them. CDR3 length: 13 amino acids. The CDR3 loop reads CASSPLSGDQAFF. The CDR3 DNA follows: TGTGCCAGCAGCCCGTTAAGCGGGGACCAAGCTTTCTTT.

Only one count was recorded for this clonotype. The chain has TRBV27 and TRBJ2-2; 9 bases map to TRBD1. Germline V gives CDR1 MNHEY, CDR2 SMNVEV (reference sequence). The junction had 16 bases not matched to a gene; V was cut back by 1 base and J by 13 bases. This CDR3 region has 17 residues. CDR3 sequence reads: CASSLLGTGNGRVGLFF. CDR3 sequence (DNA): TGTGCCAGCAGTTTATTAGGGACAGGGAATGGCCGGGTGGGGCTGTTTTTT.

J is TRBJ2-2 and V is TRBV6-1; D might be TRBD1 (5 bases). CDR1 and CDR2 from the germline V gene are MNHNS and SASEGT. V lost 1 base, J lost 0 bases, and 15 bases lay in between. The CDR3 has 18 residues. The CDR3 nucleotides are TGTGCCAGCAGTGAAGTAAGAGCCAGGGTTACGAACACCGGGGAGCTGTTTTTT. This gives the protein CASSEVRARVTNTGELFF.

This clonotype occurred a few times. The DNA of the CDR3 is TGCAGCGTTGAAGGGGGTGGGGGCACAGATACGCAGTATTTT. Its protein is CSVEGGGGTDTQYF. This chain joins TRBV29-1 and TRBJ2-3; D not certain. Germline values: CDR1 SQVTM, CDR2 ANQGSEA. Trimming took off 1 base at V and 1 base at J, with 9 bases between the two ends. The CDR3 loop spans 14 amino acids.

The chain carries TRBV2 and TRBJ2-3, with TRBD2 identical over 7 bases. This CDR3 is built from 19 residues. J lost 2 bases, V lost 3 bases, and 17 bases had no gene match. Germline V CDR1 and CDR2: SNHLY, FYNNEI. CDR3 bases: TGTGCCAGCAGTGATCCTGGGGGGGTCTCCATAGTCCACACAGATACGCAGTATTTT. Amino acids: CASSDPGGVSIVHTDTQYF. The entire variable domain, with the rest obtained from reference TRBV2 and TRBJ2-3, is as follows: EPEVTQTPSHQVTQMGQEVILRCVPISNHLYFYWYRQILGQKVEFLVSFYNNEISEKSEIFDDQFSVERPDGSNFTLKIRSTKLEDSAMYFCASSDPGGVSIVHTDTQYFGPGTRLTVL.

J is TRBJ2-2 and V is TRBV7-9; the D is unclear. Germline values: CDR1 SEHNR, CDR2 FQNEAQ (reference sequence). V shed 4 bases and J shed 6 bases, with 9 bases lying between them. The CDR3 totals 13 residues. DNA for the CDR3: TGTGCCAGCAGCTCCGCGTTAGCCGGGGAGCTGTTTTTT. Translating gives CASSSALAGELFF.

V and J are TRBV20-1 and TRBJ1-1; no reliable D call. Trimming shortened V by 3 bases and J by 1 base, and 6 bases separated the two germline ends. The CDR3 is made up of 12 amino acids. Germline CDR1 is DFQATT and CDR2 is SNEGSKA (reference sequence). CDR3 coding DNA: TGCAGTGCTAGGGACGGGAACACTGAAGCTTTCTTT. It encodes CSARDGNTEAFF.

This clonotype was recorded once. The rearrangement links TRBV4-2 to TRBJ1-1; TRBD1 might be the D (6 bases). Trimming cost V 0 bases and J 10 bases, with 18 bases left between them. CDR1 and CDR2 from the germline V gene are LGHNA and YNFKEQ. The CDR3 contains 15 residues. This chain's CDR3 is CASSQDAWGAEGAFF. The CDR3 DNA reads as TGTGCCAGCAGCCAAGATGCGTGGGGGGCGGAGGGAGCTTTCTTT.

The chain joins TRBV15 to TRBJ2-1; maybe TRBD2 (5 bases). This CDR3 has 16 residues. The V end lost 0 bases, the J end lost 6 bases, and 15 bases lay between the germline ends. The germline CDR1 and CDR2 sequences are LNHNV and YYDKDF (reference sequence). The CDR3 DNA is TGTGCCACCAGCAGAGAGTTGGACTCCCGTAGCAATGAGCAGTTCTTC. Protein product: CATSRELDSRSNEQFF.

The chain has TRBV20-1 and TRBJ1-1; D gene unclear. The CDR3 has 12 amino acids. CDR1 is DFQATT and CDR2 is SNEGSKA in the germline V gene (reference sequence). V was trimmed by 1 base and J by 6 bases, leaving 9 bases between them. This chain's CDR3 is CSARGLWSEAFF. The CDR3 DNA reads as TGCAGTGCTAGAGGGTTGTGGTCTGAAGCTTTCTTT.

This clonotype has only a few counts. The rearrangement joins TRBV6-6 to TRBJ2-7, with D maybe TRBD1 (5 bases). The CDR3 has 11 amino acids. V was shortened by 7 bases and J by 2 bases, with 6 bases between the two germline ends. CDR1 is MNHNY and CDR2 is SVGAGI in the germline V gene (reference sequence). For the CDR3, the DNA is TGTGCCAGCAAGGGGACCTACGAGCAGTACTTC. Amino acids: CASKGTYEQYF.